This T cell receptor (beta chain) is drawn from a study of T-cell memory formation after mild COVID-19. Worth noting for this clonotype: Its antigen is not identified.

CDR3 length equals 15 residues. Per germline, CDR1 MNHEY and CDR2 SVGAGI. Trimming cost V 6 bases and J 4 bases; bases outside gene matches: 9. Study findings and constraints: Prior to infection, memory already included some responding clones, suggesting cross-reactive memory joined. For contracting clones, CD4+ ones sat mainly in CM and EM, CD8+ in EMRA.

Employing constant-segment primers, 5'RACE generated TCR alpha and TCR beta cDNA libraries bearing sample barcodes and UMIs. From the 5' RACE reads, TCRdb called clonotypes with MiXCR, one entry per CDR3 protein. This table holds 350,000 or so distinct CDR3 sequences, around 21% found once. The chain recombines TRBV6-5 with TRBJ2-5; 9 nucleotides line up with TRBD2. The clonotype comes from an adult woman who had mild COVID-19 (a few samples of this study predate the infection). Cell type and time point are not known. The sequenced material came from PBMCs or a T cell subset sorted from them (not recorded which). CDR3 in DNA: TGTGCCAGCAGAGCGAGCGGGGGGAAGGGAGAGACCCAGTACTTC. Protein: CASRASGGKGETQYF.